This T cell receptor (beta chain) originates from a study of shared clonotypes between healthy human individuals. This CDR3 spans 13 amino acids. CDR1 LNHNV and CDR2 YYDKDF come from the germline V gene (reference sequence). V lost 5 bases to trimming and J lost 3 bases, with 9 bases between them. Clones were sequenced by immunoSEQ multiplex PCR, and TCRdb holds only the in-frame ones, with some missing. The sample consists of approximately 710,000 clones, roughly 88% of them appearing once. Recent vaccinations or acute infections were absent in the healthy HIV-negative adult donors. This receptor was identified in a man between 18 and 35 years old in good health. Some clones in this sample may be carry-over from other donors' samples. This chain connects TRBV15 to TRBJ2-3; maybe TRBD2 (5 bases). The sequencing sample was made of memory CD8+ T cells from PBMCs. Subset given: CD45RO+ cells pooled with CCR7-negative TemRA cells. This CDR3 reads CATSSSGTDTQYF. CDR3 sequence (DNA): TGTGCCACCAGCTCCAGCGGAACAGATACGCAGTATTTT.